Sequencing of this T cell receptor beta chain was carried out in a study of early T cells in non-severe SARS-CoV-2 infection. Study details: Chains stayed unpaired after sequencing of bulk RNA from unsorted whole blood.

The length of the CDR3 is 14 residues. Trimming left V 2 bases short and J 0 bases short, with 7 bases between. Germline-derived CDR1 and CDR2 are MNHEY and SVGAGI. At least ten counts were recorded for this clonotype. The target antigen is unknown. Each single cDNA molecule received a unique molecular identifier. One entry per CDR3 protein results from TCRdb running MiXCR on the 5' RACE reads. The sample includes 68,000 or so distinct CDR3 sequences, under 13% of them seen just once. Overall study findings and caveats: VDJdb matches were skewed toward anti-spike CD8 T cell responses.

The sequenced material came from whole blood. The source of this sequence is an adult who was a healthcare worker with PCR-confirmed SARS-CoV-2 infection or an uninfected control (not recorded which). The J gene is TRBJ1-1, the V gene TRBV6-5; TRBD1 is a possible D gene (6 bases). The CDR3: CASSYGGVNTEAFF. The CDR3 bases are TGTGCCAGCAGTTACGGGGGCGTGAACACTGAAGCTTTCTTT.